Listed below are T cell receptor beta chains from one sample, sequenced in a study of shared clonotypes between healthy human individuals. Sequenced by immunoSEQ multiplex PCR; TCRdb stores in-frame clones only, minus some. This table holds around 610,000 clones, roughly 96% found once. The specimen was naive CD8+ T cells sorted from blood. The receptors come from a woman in her twenties or thirties in good health. CDR3s include the opening cysteine and the closing phenylalanine or tryptophan. The order of the fields is clone size, J gene, V gene, D gene, CDR3 DNA, CDR3 protein. A D gene is named only where the DNA matches it firmly. The size field is filled for only some rows; it gives once, few, many or a size class.

abundance: .
j_gene: TRBJ2-7
v_gene: TRBV7-6
d_gene: TRBD2
CDR3nt: TGTGCCAGCAGCTTACTCGGGGGGAAGTCGGACGAGCAGTACTTC
CDR3aa: CASSLLGGKSDEQYF

abundance: .
j_gene: TRBJ2-5
v_gene: TRBV27
d_gene: TRBD2
CDR3nt: TGTGCCAGCAGTCCACCGGGACTAGCGGAAGAGACCCAGTACTTC
CDR3aa: CASSPPGLAEETQYF

abundance: .
j_gene: TRBJ1-2
v_gene: TRBV29-1
d_gene: .
CDR3nt: TGCAGCGGGGCCGCTGACTATGGCTACACCTTC
CDR3aa: CSGAADYGYTF

abundance: .
j_gene: TRBJ2-1
v_gene: TRBV2
d_gene: .
CDR3nt: TGTGCCAGCAGTGGCAGACAGTTTCTCTACAATGAGCAGTTCTTC
CDR3aa: CASSGRQFLYNEQFF

abundance: .
j_gene: TRBJ2-4
v_gene: TRBV4-1
d_gene: TRBD2
CDR3nt: TGCGCCAGCAGCTACGTCTTATCTAGCGGGAGCGGAGACATTCAGTACTTC
CDR3aa: CASSYVLSSGSGDIQYF

abundance: .
j_gene: TRBJ2-7
v_gene: TRBV4-1
d_gene: TRBD2
CDR3nt: TGCGCCAGCAGCCAAGATCTCGGGGGGGCCTACGAGCAGTACTTC
CDR3aa: CASSQDLGGAYEQYF

abundance: .
j_gene: TRBJ2-1
v_gene: TRBV11-2
d_gene: TRBD2
CDR3nt: TGTGCCAGCAGCTTAGACCCTAGCGGCCCCTACAATGAGCAGTTCTTC
CDR3aa: CASSLDPSGPYNEQFF

abundance: .
j_gene: TRBJ1-5
v_gene: TRBV28
d_gene: .
CDR3nt: TGTGCCAGCAGTTTATGGCAGGGTCCCCAGCCCCAGCATTTT
CDR3aa: CASSLWQGPQPQHF

abundance: .
j_gene: TRBJ2-1
v_gene: TRBV18
d_gene: .
CDR3nt: TGTGCCAGCTCACCAGCTTTATCCACTTACTACAATGAGCAGTTCTTC
CDR3aa: CASSPALSTYYNEQFF

abundance: .
j_gene: TRBJ1-5
v_gene: TRBV28
d_gene: TRBD1
CDR3nt: TGTGCCAGCAGTTCCCCTTACGGGACAGGTAATCAGCCCCAGCATTTT
CDR3aa: CASSSPYGTGNQPQHF

abundance: once
j_gene: TRBJ2-5
v_gene: TRBV15
d_gene: .
CDR3nt: TGTGCCACCAGCAACGGGGAGACCCAGTACTTC
CDR3aa: CATSNGETQYF

abundance: .
j_gene: TRBJ2-1
v_gene: TRBV5-1
d_gene: .
CDR3nt: TGCGCCAGCAGCTTGTCGGGGTTTGCCAATGAGCAGTTCTTC
CDR3aa: CASSLSGFANEQFF

abundance: .
j_gene: TRBJ2-5
v_gene: TRBV27
d_gene: .
CDR3nt: TGTGCCAGCAGTCTCCATCGGACTGGAGGGTGGGAGACCCAGTACTTC
CDR3aa: CASSLHRTGGWETQYF

abundance: .
j_gene: TRBJ2-2
v_gene: TRBV5-6
d_gene: .
CDR3nt: TGTGCCAGCAGCTTCCGGGAGAGGGGCGCCGGGGAGCTGTTTTTT
CDR3aa: CASSFRERGAGELFF

abundance: .
j_gene: TRBJ2-7
v_gene: TRBV5-6
d_gene: TRBD1
CDR3nt: TGTGCCAGCAGCAGTCCGGACAGGGGCAACGAGCAGTACTTC
CDR3aa: CASSSPDRGNEQYF

abundance: once
j_gene: TRBJ2-2
v_gene: TRBV11-3
d_gene: .
CDR3nt: TGTGCCAGCAGCCACCCCGGTCCTACCGGGGAGCTGTTTTTT
CDR3aa: CASSHPGPTGELFF

abundance: .
j_gene: TRBJ2-7
v_gene: TRBV7-6
d_gene: .
CDR3nt: TGTGCCAGCAGCTTAGGATCTGAACTAGGGGCCTACGAGCAGTACTTC
CDR3aa: CASSLGSELGAYEQYF

abundance: .
j_gene: TRBJ2-7
v_gene: TRBV27
d_gene: .
CDR3nt: TGTGCCAGCAGTTTCGGCATTAACTACGAGCAGTACTTC
CDR3aa: CASSFGINYEQYF

abundance: .
j_gene: TRBJ1-1
v_gene: TRBV5-6
d_gene: TRBD1
CDR3nt: TGTGCCAGCAGCCTAGGGACAGGGGGCACTGAAGCTTTCTTT
CDR3aa: CASSLGTGGTEAFF

abundance: once
j_gene: TRBJ1-2
v_gene: TRBV15
d_gene: .
CDR3nt: TGTGCCACCAGCAGTGGGCCGGAAAACTATGGCTACACCTTC
CDR3aa: CATSSGPENYGYTF

abundance: .
j_gene: TRBJ2-5
v_gene: TRBV28
d_gene: .
CDR3nt: TGTGCCAGCAGTTCCGCCCAAGAGACCCAGTACTTC
CDR3aa: CASSSAQETQYF

abundance: .
j_gene: TRBJ1-4
v_gene: TRBV5-1
d_gene: .
CDR3nt: TGCGCCAGCAGCTTGGACGGAACAACTAATGAAAAACTGTTTTTT
CDR3aa: CASSLDGTTNEKLFF

abundance: .
j_gene: TRBJ2-7
v_gene: TRBV7-9
d_gene: .
CDR3nt: TGTGCCAGCAGCTTAGGGTCCGGGGAGCAGTACTTC
CDR3aa: CASSLGSGEQYF

abundance: once
j_gene: TRBJ2-2
v_gene: TRBV5-1
d_gene: .
CDR3nt: TGCGCCAGCACACTATCGGTCGGCGGGGAGCTGTTTTTT
CDR3aa: CASTLSVGGELFF

abundance: .
j_gene: TRBJ2-2
v_gene: TRBV7-9
d_gene: .
CDR3nt: TGTGCCAGCAAAGCTACGAACACCGGGGAGCTGTTTTTT
CDR3aa: CASKATNTGELFF

abundance: .
j_gene: TRBJ2-1
v_gene: TRBV27
d_gene: .
CDR3nt: TGTGCCAGTTCTCCCGTGGGGTACAATGAGCAGTTCTTC
CDR3aa: CASSPVGYNEQFF

abundance: .
j_gene: TRBJ1-2
v_gene: TRBV2
d_gene: .
CDR3nt: TGTGCCAGCAGTGAAGGCGGCAGGTATGGCTACACCTTC
CDR3aa: CASSEGGRYGYTF

abundance: .
j_gene: TRBJ1-3
v_gene: TRBV30
d_gene: .
CDR3nt: TGTGCCTGGAGTCTGAGCTATCGTTACCCAAACACCATATATTTT
CDR3aa: CAWSLSYRYPNTIYF

abundance: .
j_gene: TRBJ2-5
v_gene: TRBV5-6
d_gene: TRBD1
CDR3nt: TGTGCCAGCAGAGACAGGGGGCCCCAAGAGACCCAGTACTTC
CDR3aa: CASRDRGPQETQYF